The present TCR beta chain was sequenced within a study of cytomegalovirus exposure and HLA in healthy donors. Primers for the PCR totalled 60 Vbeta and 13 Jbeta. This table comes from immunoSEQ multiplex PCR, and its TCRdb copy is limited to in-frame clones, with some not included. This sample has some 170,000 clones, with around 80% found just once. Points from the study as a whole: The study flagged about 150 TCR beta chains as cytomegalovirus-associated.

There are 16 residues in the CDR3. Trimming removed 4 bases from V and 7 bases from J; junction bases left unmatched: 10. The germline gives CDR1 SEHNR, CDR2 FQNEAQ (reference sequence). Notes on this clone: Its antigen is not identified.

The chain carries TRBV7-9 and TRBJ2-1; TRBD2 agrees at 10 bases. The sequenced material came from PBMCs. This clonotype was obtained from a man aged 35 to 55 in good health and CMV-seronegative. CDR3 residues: CASSSSGTSVRNEQFF. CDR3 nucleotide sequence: TGTGCCAGCAGCTCTTCCGGGACTAGCGTCAGGAATGAGCAGTTCTTC.